Described below is a single T cell receptor beta chain sequence and its context. The junction shows a germline mismatch at one end, possibly a read error. These data are taken from a study of blood T cell repertoires in COVID-19. Overall study context: Material from acute and convalescent COVID-19 was sourced from the United States, Italy and Spain.

The germline gives CDR1 SSHAT, CDR2 FNYEAQ (reference sequence). The CDR3 consists of 15 residues. Assay used: immunoSEQ multiplex PCR; TCRdb lists only in-frame clones, some missing. The sample contains roughly 200,000 clones, roughly 90% of which appear only once. Participants spanned ages about 18 to 95 years and resided in about 25 US areas. Clinical histories supplied by participants themselves formed the basis of cohort assignment. The chain combines TRBV7-7 with TRBJ2-7, with TRBD1 identical over 10 bases. This TCR was recovered from a woman in her 30s who had recovered from COVID-19. Sequencing was carried out using PBMCs or T cells enriched from blood (not recorded which). CDR3 residues: CASSLGQGESSEQYF. The DNA for the CDR3 is TGTGCTAGCAGCTTAGGACAGGGGGAAAGCTCCGAGCAGTACTTC.